Reported below is one T cell receptor (beta chain). In the study's own analysis: Reference gene primer amplification yielded estimated nucleated cell counts. Libraries were prepared by immunoSEQ multiplex PCR; TCRdb keeps only in-frame clonotypes and omits some of them. V and J calls and clone size are those listed in that table; D and trimming were worked out from the DNA. Of 150,000 to 190,000 clones detected, 75% to 90% appear once; the ten largest clones hold approximately 2.3%. CDR3 length: 15 amino acids. Trimming shortened V by 4 bases and J by 7 bases, and 17 bases separated the two germline ends. Germline V gene data show CDR1 as SGHDT and CDR2 as YYEEEE. This record comes from a study of blood T cell repertoires in COVID-19. The overall study: COVID-19 samples collected from the United States, Italy and Spain covered acute and convalescent phases. T cells, B-cell-depleted T cells, or PBMCs supplied cDNA or gDNA.

The chain combines TRBV5-6 with TRBJ1-4; tentatively, D is TRBD1 (5 bases). This receptor was identified in a woman in her 70s with acute or convalescent COVID-19. The specimen sequenced was peripheral blood. The DNA of the CDR3 is TGTGCCAGCAGCCAAAGGGGCAACCCGGGTGAAAAACTGTTTTTT. It codes for CASSQRGNPGEKLFF. The variable domain in full, with the rest retrieved from reference TRBV5-6 and TRBJ1-4, is DAGVTQSPTHLIKTRGQQVTLRCSPKSGHDTVSWYQQALGQGPQFIFQYYEEEERQRGNFPDRFSGHQFPNYSSELNVNALLLGDSALYLCASSQRGNPGEKLFFGSGTQLSVL.